This T cell receptor (beta chain) comes out of a study of blood T cell repertoires in COVID-19. Across the study: Collection of acute and convalescent COVID-19 samples took place in the United States, Italy and Spain.

In the original analysis: Amplifying reference gene primers gave estimates of nucleated cell counts. Repertoires were generated with immunoSEQ multiplex PCR, while TCRdb's copy carries only in-frame clones and drops some. The DNA was the basis for D and trimming; V, J and clone size are from that table. The sample records almost 400,000 clones, roughly 90% being singletons. The study recruited people aged about 18 to 89 years across approximately 25 US areas. Germline V gene lookup returns CDR1 MNHNS and CDR2 SASEGT. This CDR3 is 17 amino acids long. The V end was cut by 3 bases, the J end by 0 bases, with 14 bases between.

Sequencing was performed on PBMCs or T cells enriched from blood (not recorded which). V gene TRBV6-1 combines with J gene TRBJ1-4, with D uncertain. The sequence was obtained from a woman between 25 and 40 years old with acute COVID-19. DNA for the CDR3: TGTGCCAGCAGTGATTTAGCAGAACTTGCAACTAATGAAAAACTGTTTTTT. It yields the protein CASSDLAELATNEKLFF.